The 20 T cell receptor beta chains below come from one sample, sequenced in a study of blood T cell repertoires in COVID-19. Profiled with immunoSEQ multiplex PCR; TCRdb holds only in-frame clones, not every one. The data show roughly 360,000 clones, 87% seen once. Source material: PBMCs or T cells enriched from blood (not recorded which). Every receptor here comes from a man aged 30-40 years who had recovered from COVID-19.

The J gene is TRBJ2-1, the V gene TRBV6-2 or TRBV6-3; 8 nucleotides agree with TRBD1. V lost 5 bases to trimming and J lost 0 bases; unmatched junction nucleotides: 3. From germline, CDR1 is MNHEY and CDR2 SVGEGT. This CDR3 spans 15 amino acids. In DNA, the CDR3 is TGTGCCAGCAGTACCGGGACAGGCTCCTACAATGAGCAGTTCTTC. Translating it yields CASSTGTGSYNEQFF.

The chain recombines TRBV2 with TRBJ1-5; the match to TRBD1 covers 8 bases. The V and J ends lost 6 bases and 4 bases, in that order; junction bases with no gene match: 2. Germline-derived CDR1 and CDR2 are SNHLY and FYNNEI. The CDR3 length is 13 residues. The CDR3 DNA sequence: TGTGCCAGCAGGGACAGGGATAATCAGCCCCAGCATTTT. Its translation: CASRDRDNQPQHF.

This clone was detected a few times. The chain carries TRBV10-3 and TRBJ1-6; no reliable D call. Germline V lookup: CDR1 ENHRY, CDR2 SYGVKD. V was shortened by 8 bases and J by 8 bases, with 13 bases between the two germline ends. The CDR3 consists of 13 residues. The CDR3 protein is CAIQAQQDSPLHF. CDR3 coding DNA: TGTGCCATCCAGGCCCAGCAGGATTCACCCCTCCACTTT.

The chain is built from TRBV19 and TRBJ1-5; D possibly corresponds to TRBD1 (5 bases). Germline-derived CDR1 and CDR2 are LNHDA and SQIVND (reference sequence). Deletions cut 5 bases from V and 3 bases from J, with 17 bases between. The CDR3 runs 16 residues. For the CDR3, the DNA is TGTGCCAGTAGTCTCTTAGGGGTTGGCCACAATCAGCCCCAGCATTTT. This sequence encodes CASSLLGVGHNQPQHF.

The J gene is TRBJ2-7, the V gene TRBV6-2 or TRBV6-3; tentative D call: TRBD1 (6 bases). Trimming took off 2 bases at V and 2 bases at J, with 7 bases between the two ends. The CDR3 consists of 13 residues. Germline V lookup: CDR1 MNHEY, CDR2 SVGEGT. In nucleotides, the CDR3 is TGTGCCAGCAGTTACGCAGGGGCCTACGAGCAGTACTTC. Its protein product is CASSYAGAYEQYF.

The rearrangement uses TRBV10-1 and TRBJ2-1, with 9 positions matching TRBD2. CDR3 length: 15 amino acids. Unmatched junction bases numbered 4, after V lost 4 bases and J lost 3 bases. Germline V gives CDR1 WNHNN, CDR2 SYGVQD (reference sequence). The DNA for the CDR3 is TGCGCCAGCAGTGTCGGGCGGGGGGGCTACAATGAGCAGTTCTTC. It translates to CASSVGRGGYNEQFF.

The chain carries TRBV5-6 and TRBJ1-5; D might be TRBD1 (6 bases). Trimming pared 6 bases from V and 0 bases from J, leaving 13 bases between. Germline CDR1 and CDR2: SGHDT and YYEEEE. The length of the CDR3 is 15 residues. This CDR3 is CASNRGGFSNQPQHF. The CDR3 DNA follows: TGTGCCAGCAACCGAGGGGGATTTAGCAATCAGCCCCAGCATTTT.

The V call is TRBV7-9, the J call TRBJ2-7; D ambiguous. CDR1 and CDR2 from the germline V gene are SEHNR and FQNEAQ (reference sequence). This CDR3 spans 13 amino acids. The V gene lost 5 bases and the J gene lost 1 base, with 9 bases spanning the gap. The CDR3 DNA reads TGTGCCAGCAGCCCCAATGTTTCCTACGAGCAGTACTTC. The encoded protein is CASSPNVSYEQYF. Full variable domain (missing parts from reference TRBV7-9 and TRBJ2-7): DTGVSQNPRHKITKRGQNVTFRCDPISEHNRLYWYRQTLGQGPEFLTYFQNEAQLEKSRLLSDRFSAERPKGSFSTLEIQRTEQGDSAMYLCASSPNVSYEQYFGPGTRLTVT.

This sequence joins TRBV5-1 and TRBJ1-2; tentatively, D is TRBD1 (6 bases). This CDR3 region has 15 residues. Germline values: CDR1 SGHRS, CDR2 YFSETQ. Trimming removed 4 bases from V and 6 bases from J, with 19 bases in between. The CDR3 DNA follows: TGCGCCAGCAGCATAGCTACAGGGTCCCCCGATGGCTACACCTTC. It codes for CASSIATGSPDGYTF.

This rearrangement joins TRBV5-1 to TRBJ1-1; 11 nucleotides line up with TRBD1. Germline values: CDR1 SGHRS, CDR2 YFSETQ. This CDR3 is built from 15 residues. J was trimmed by 6 bases and V by 3 bases; bases with no gene match: 7. The CDR3 is CASSWGGTGGPEAFF. The DNA of the CDR3 is TGCGCCAGCAGCTGGGGAGGGACAGGGGGACCTGAAGCTTTCTTT.

This clone was observed once. The chain combines TRBV7-2 with TRBJ2-3, with TRBD2 matching 15 bases. The J segment lost 4 bases and the V segment lost 3 bases, leaving 8 bases of the junction unmatched. Germline V gene sequence: CDR1 SGHTA, CDR2 FQGNSA. CDR3 length equals 18 residues. CDR3 amino acids: CASSLRTSGGAVADTQYF. In DNA, the CDR3 is TGTGCCAGCAGCTTGCGGACTAGCGGGGGGGCCGTAGCAGATACGCAGTATTTT.

The chain has TRBV3-1 (or the pseudogene TRBV3-2) and TRBJ1-1; D possibly corresponds to TRBD1 (6 bases). The ends were cut back, 0 bases at V and 4 bases at J, with 9 bases in the middle. CDR3 length equals 14 residues. Germline CDR1 reads LGHDT; CDR2 reads YNNKEL (reference sequence). CDR3 in DNA: TGTGCCAGCAGCCAAGATCCCAGGGGCACTGAAGCTTTCTTT. This codes for CASSQDPRGTEAFF.

The chain employs TRBV5-6 and TRBJ2-7; the D gene is possibly TRBD2 (5 bases). Looked up from germline, CDR1 is SGHDT and CDR2 is YYEEEE. This CDR3 contains 16 residues. Deletions cut 4 bases from V and 0 bases from J, with 17 bases between. CDR3 residues: CASSPYPGMGSYEQYF. DNA for the CDR3: TGTGCCAGCAGCCCCTACCCCGGGATGGGCTCCTACGAGCAGTACTTC.

The gene calls are TRBV2 and TRBJ2-5; 7 nucleotides agree with TRBD1. The CDR3 contains 13 residues. The germline V gene encodes CDR1 SNHLY and CDR2 FYNNEI. Trimming cost V 9 bases and J 1 base; bases outside gene matches: 5. For the CDR3, the DNA is TGTGCCAGTAACAGGGGCCTCCAAGAGACCCAGTACTTC. This gives the protein CASNRGLQETQYF. The full variable domain, its missing parts supplied by reference TRBV2 and TRBJ2-5, is EPEVTQTPSHQVTQMGQEVILRCVPISNHLYFYWYRQILGQKVEFLVSFYNNEISEKSEIFDDQFSVERPDGSNFTLKIRSTKLEDSAMYFCASNRGLQETQYFGPGTRLLVL.

Notes on this clone: Different DNA sequences within this sample yield the same CDR3. The V call is TRBV12-3 or TRBV12-4, the J call TRBJ1-1; D not certain. The CDR3 spans 11 residues. Trimming took 2 bases from V and 6 from J, leaving 4 bases between them. In nucleotides, the CDR3 is TGTGCCAGCAGTTTATCGGCTGAAGCTTTCTTT. It is translated as CASSLSAEAFF.

The chain uses TRBV21-1 and TRBJ1-6. TRBV21-1 is labeled a pseudogene. This CDR3 is 17 amino acids long. CDR3 amino acids: CASSRELLSSYNSPLHF. In DNA form, the CDR3 reads TGTGCCAGCAGCCGGGAACTCCTGAGCTCCTATAATTCACCCCTCCACTTT.

This chain uses TRBV10-1 with TRBJ2-1; 8 bases are a match to TRBD1. J was trimmed by 6 bases and V by 2 bases; bases with no gene match: 9. CDR3 size: 16 residues. Germline V lookup: CDR1 WNHNN, CDR2 SYGVQD (reference sequence). Written as DNA, the CDR3 is TGCGCCAGCAGTGAGGGGACAGGTTGGGCCTCCAATGAGCAGTTCTTC. Its translation: CASSEGTGWASNEQFF.

The V and J genes are TRBV5-4 and TRBJ1-3; TRBD1 matches 8 bases. The CDR3 loop spans 16 amino acids. V was clipped by 0 bases and J by 3 bases; unmatched bases: 5. CDR1 and CDR2 (germline): SGHNT, YYREEE (reference sequence). CDR3: CASSLGQGAYGNTIYF. The CDR3 DNA sequence: TGTGCCAGCAGCTTGGGTCAGGGGGCTTATGGAAACACCATATATTTT.

This clone was seen only once. The chain employs TRBV11-2 and TRBJ1-1; no clear D. The V and J ends lost 2 bases and 6 bases respectively, with 7 bases between them. The germline gives CDR1 SGHAT, CDR2 FQNNGV. CDR3 length equals 12 residues. CDR3 protein: CASSLHTAEAFF. In DNA form, the CDR3 reads TGTGCCAGCAGCTTACATACAGCTGAAGCTTTCTTT.

The rearrangement joins TRBV4-3 to TRBJ1-1, with D possibly TRBD1 on 6 matching bases. With 4 bases removed from V and 0 bases from J, the gap between germline ends came to 18 bases. The CDR3 totals 17 residues. The germline V gene has CDR1 LGHNA and CDR2 YSLEER. This CDR3 reads CASSPSHRVPVNTEAFF. CDR3 coding DNA: TGCGCCAGCAGCCCATCCCACAGGGTACCAGTGAACACTGAAGCTTTCTTT.